The 16 T cell receptor beta chains reported below all come from one sample, sequenced in a study of glioma-infiltrating T cells after dendritic cell vaccination. Method: immunoSEQ multiplex PCR; TCRdb's copy keeps in-frame clones and lacks some. The sample holds under 40,000 clones, more than 90% seen once. The sequences come from blood, collected before dendritic cell vaccination. The receptors shown here come from a human donor with glioblastoma.

The chain couples TRBV2 to TRBJ1-2; D might be TRBD1 (6 bases). CDR1 is SNHLY, CDR2 FYNNEI, per germline. V shed 9 bases and J shed 4 bases, with 15 bases lying between them. The CDR3 contains 13 residues. The CDR3 DNA sequence: TGTGCCAGACCCAACAGGGAGGGCTATGGCTACACCTTC. This translates into CARPNREGYGYTF. The full variable domain, rest sourced from reference TRBV2 and TRBJ1-2, is EPEVTQTPSHQVTQMGQEVILRCVPISNHLYFYWYRQILGQKVEFLVSFYNNEISEKSEIFDDQFSVERPDGSNFTLKIRSTKLEDSAMYFCARPNREGYGYTFGSGTRLTVV.

The CDR3 DNA follows: TGTGCCAGCAGCCTGAGGCTCTCTGGAAACACCATATATTTT. It specifies CASSLRLSGNTIYF. The chain is built from TRBV4-2 and TRBJ1-3; D is unclear. Germline V CDR1 and CDR2: LGHNA, YNFKEQ. Trimming shortened V by 4 bases and J by 0 bases, and 7 bases separated the two germline ends. The CDR3 totals 14 residues.

The chain recombines TRBV7-9 with TRBJ2-7; TRBD1 matches at 7 bases. The CDR3 loop spans 13 amino acids. In germline, CDR1 is SEHNR, CDR2 FQNEAQ (reference sequence). V was clipped by 4 bases and J by 0 bases; unmatched bases: 0. Here the CDR3 DNA reads TGTGCCAGCAGCTGGGACAGCTCCTACGAGCAGTACTTC. Translated: CASSWDSSYEQYF.

The rearrangement joins TRBV5-4 to TRBJ2-2, with 7 bases aligning to TRBD2. The CDR3 contains 13 residues. The germline gives CDR1 SGHNT, CDR2 YYREEE (reference sequence). Germline trimming cut 6 bases from V and 7 bases from J; bases unmatched to any gene: 6. The CDR3 sequence is CASTQGLIGELFF. Here the CDR3 DNA reads TGTGCCAGCACTCAGGGACTAATCGGGGAGCTGTTTTTT.

The V and J genes are TRBV6-5 and TRBJ2-7; TRBD1 matches 7 bases. CDR1 is MNHEY, CDR2 SVGAGI, per germline. The CDR3 is 15 amino acids. The V segment lost 6 bases and the J segment 4 bases; nucleotides outside the gene matches: 12. CDR3 DNA sequence: TGTGCCAGCAGACCACGGCCGACAGGGCGATACGAGCAGTACTTC. Translated: CASRPRPTGRYEQYF.

This chain links TRBV18 with TRBJ1-5; a weak D match, TRBD1 (5 bases). The V end was cut by 5 bases, the J end by 4 bases, with 15 bases between. The CDR3 length is 15 residues. CDR1 is KGHSH and CDR2 is LQKENI in the germline V gene. CDR3 nucleotides: TGTGCCAGCTCAAGGGGCGGACACCCGAATCAGCCCCAGCATTTT. Protein sequence: CASSRGGHPNQPQHF.

This rearrangement joins TRBV5-1 to TRBJ2-5; TRBD2 matches 8 bases. V lost 6 bases to trimming and J lost 2 bases; unmatched junction nucleotides: 3. Per germline, CDR1 SGHRS and CDR2 YFSETQ. The CDR3 runs to 13 residues. The CDR3 sequence: CASKRGPQETQYF. In DNA, the CDR3 is TGCGCCAGCAAGCGGGGGCCGCAAGAGACCCAGTACTTC.

Details on this clone: Germline and junction disagree at one end, which may indicate a read error. V usage is TRBV5-1 and J usage is TRBJ2-5; tentatively, D is TRBD1 (6 bases). Germline V gene sequence: CDR1 SGHRS, CDR2 YFSETQ. The length of the CDR3 is 14 residues. The CDR3 DNA sequence: TGCGCCGGCAGCCTTTACAGGGACCAAGAGACCCAGTACTTC. It encodes CAGSLYRDQETQYF.

The genes are TRBV19 and TRBJ1-3; D unclear. CDR1 is LNHDA and CDR2 is SQIVND in the germline V gene (reference sequence). V lost 7 bases, J lost 4 bases, and 14 bases lay in between. The CDR3 is made up of 14 amino acids. The CDR3 coding sequence is TGTGCCAGTAAGGCCCCAGCGGGGGGAAACACCATATATTTT. This codes for CASKAPAGGNTIYF.

The chain has TRBV7-2 and TRBJ1-4, with a tentative D call TRBD1 (5 bases). Germline V lookup: CDR1 SGHTA, CDR2 FQGNSA. V dropped 5 bases and J dropped 5 bases, with 18 bases sitting between them. The length of the CDR3 is 16 residues. CDR3 DNA: TGTGCCAGCAGCCGACGTGTAGGGACTTCGAATGAAAAACTGTTTTTT. This encodes CASSRRVGTSNEKLFF.

The V gene is TRBV4-1, the J gene TRBJ2-1, with TRBD1 as a possible D gene (6 bases). This CDR3 has 19 residues. Germline V gene lookup returns CDR1 MGHRA and CDR2 YSYEKL. The germline V and J ends were trimmed by 4 bases and 0 bases, with 22 bases remaining between them. In DNA form, the CDR3 reads TGCGCCAGCAGCCCTTCGACAGGCTTGTTAACTAGCTCCTACAATGAGCAGTTCTTC. Encoded protein: CASSPSTGLLTSSYNEQFF.

For the CDR3, the DNA is TGTGCCAGCAGCCATCTCTCAGGGAAGAGCTACGAGCAGTACTTC. Residues: CASSHLSGKSYEQYF. The chain carries TRBV14 and TRBJ2-7; TRBD1 is a possible D gene (5 bases). The germline V gene encodes CDR1 SGHDN and CDR2 FVKESK. V lost 3 bases, J lost 3 bases, and 15 bases lay in between. This CDR3 contains 15 residues.

The chain links TRBV27 to TRBJ2-1, with TRBD2 matching 9 bases. Germline V CDR1 and CDR2: MNHEY, SMNVEV (reference sequence). CDR3 length: 14 amino acids. J lost 5 bases, V lost 7 bases, and 6 bases had no gene match. The DNA of the CDR3 is TGTGCCAGCACCAAGCGGGGGGACAACAATGAGCAGTTCTTC. Its protein product is CASTKRGDNNEQFF.

The chain links TRBV2 to TRBJ2-7, with D possibly matching TRBD1 (6 bases). The CDR3 contains 14 residues. Trimming took off 5 bases at V and 2 bases at J, with 13 bases between the two ends. Per germline, CDR1 SNHLY and CDR2 FYNNEI. In nucleotides, the CDR3 is TGTGCCAGCAGTCGGCAGGGGAAAACCTACGAGCAGTACTTC. This codes for CASSRQGKTYEQYF.

This rearrangement joins TRBV7-8 to TRBJ2-3; 7 positions agree with TRBD2. The V gene's germline CDR1 is SGHVS and CDR2 FQNEAQ. Trimming took 4 bases from V and 6 from J; bases not matched to a gene: 10. The CDR3 is 15 residues long. CDR3 protein: CASSWSGILDDTQYF. CDR3 DNA: TGTGCCAGCAGCTGGAGCGGGATCTTGGACGATACGCAGTATTTT. The full variable domain, with the rest looked up from reference TRBV7-8 and TRBJ2-3, is GAGVSQSPRYKVAKRGQDVALRCDPISGHVSLFWYQQALGQGPEFLTYFQNEAQLDKSGLPSDRFFAERPEGSVSTLKIQRTQQEDSAVYLCASSWSGILDDTQYFGPGTRLTVL.

This chain links TRBV5-4 with TRBJ2-3, with TRBD2 identical over 8 bases. The J segment lost 1 base and the V segment lost 4 bases, leaving 5 bases of the junction unmatched. The CDR3 consists of 15 residues. The germline V gene encodes CDR1 SGHNT and CDR2 YYREEE (reference sequence). CDR3: CASSTDGGGTDTQYF. In nucleotides, the CDR3 is TGTGCCAGCAGCACCGACGGGGGGGGCACAGATACGCAGTATTTT. The whole variable domain, remainder taken from reference TRBV5-4 and TRBJ2-3, is ETGVTQSPTHLIKTRGQQVTLRCSSQSGHNTVSWYQQALGQGPQFIFQYYREEENGRGNFPPRFSGLQFPNYSSELNVNALELDDSALYLCASSTDGGGTDTQYFGPGTRLTVL.